These 6 T cell receptor beta chains came from one sample sequenced in a study of technical replicates of blood from four donors. Using immunoSEQ multiplex PCR, the repertoire was profiled, and TCRdb retains in-frame clones only, with some absent. The sample lists about 84,000 clones, 95% to 98% seen once, with approximately 0.14% in the top ten. Input material: T cells isolated from PBMCs. The receptors shown here come from a human donor in good health.

This clone occurred once. The chain couples TRBV15 to TRBJ1-4; D is unresolved. The germline V gene encodes CDR1 LNHNV and CDR2 YYDKDF (reference sequence). The CDR3 has 14 amino acids. Trimming took off 2 bases at V and 8 bases at J, with 12 bases between the two ends. The CDR3 spells CATSRHLGSEKLFF. DNA of the CDR3: TGTGCCACCAGCAGACATTTAGGGAGCGAAAAACTGTTTTTT.

The chain employs TRBV7-2 and TRBJ1-1, with 8 positions matching TRBD1. This CDR3 is 14 amino acids long. Germline V gene sequence: CDR1 SGHTA, CDR2 FQGNSA. With V trimmed by 2 bases and J by 5 bases, 4 bases remained unmatched. The CDR3 loop is CASSLRQGRTEAFF. The CDR3, as DNA: TGTGCCAGCAGCTTAAGACAGGGGAGAACTGAAGCTTTCTTT.

The rearrangement links TRBV6-1 to TRBJ1-1; D unresolved. CDR1 is MNHNS, CDR2 SASEGT, per germline. The CDR3 has 14 amino acids. Trimming removed 7 bases at V and 1 base at J, with 13 bases between. The CDR3 sequence: CASTAARKNTEAFF. The CDR3 DNA reads as TGTGCCAGCACCGCCGCGAGGAAGAACACTGAAGCTTTCTTT.

The chain couples TRBV5-1 to TRBJ2-2; the D is unclear. The V gene's germline CDR1 is SGHRS and CDR2 YFSETQ. The V end lost 0 bases, the J end lost 5 bases, and 5 bases lay between the germline ends. The CDR3 is 13 amino acids. CDR3 nucleotide sequence: TGCGCCAGCAGCTTGGCCGCGACCGGGGAGCTGTTTTTT. Translated: CASSLAATGELFF.

This clone was recorded once. The V and J genes are TRBV7-9 and TRBJ1-2, with 7 bases aligning to TRBD1. CDR3 length equals 15 residues. The J segment lost 8 bases and the V segment lost 2 bases, leaving 11 bases of the junction unmatched. CDR1 is SEHNR, CDR2 FQNEAQ, per germline (reference sequence). The CDR3 region is CASSLMRGPQKGYTF. In DNA form, the CDR3 reads TGTGCCAGCAGCTTAATGAGGGGGCCACAGAAGGGCTACACCTTC.

V usage is TRBV6-1 and J usage is TRBJ2-5; 7 positions match TRBD2. V lost 3 bases to trimming and J lost 2 bases; unmatched junction nucleotides: 3. This CDR3 is built from 14 residues. Germline V gene sequence: CDR1 MNHNS, CDR2 SASEGT. The CDR3: CASSDRGVQETQYF. The DNA of the CDR3 is TGTGCCAGCAGTGACCGGGGGGTTCAAGAGACCCAGTACTTC.